Each of the 30 T cell receptor beta chains below was sequenced from the same sample in a study of cytomegalovirus exposure and HLA in healthy donors. PCR was performed using 60 Vbeta and 13 Jbeta primers. TCRdb's table, derived via immunoSEQ multiplex PCR, lists solely in-frame clones and lacks some. The sample has about 130,000 clones, roughly 85% seen once. Sequencing was performed on PBMCs. These receptors came from a man in his forties or fifties in good health and CMV-seropositive.

CDR3 region: CASSSYRGTGELFF. CDR3 sequence (DNA): TGTGCCAGCAGCAGCTACAGGGGGACCGGGGAGCTGTTTTTT. The genes are TRBV9 and TRBJ2-2; 8 positions match TRBD1. Trimming took 4 bases from V and 5 from J; bases not matched to a gene: 4. This CDR3 comprises 14 residues. The germline gives CDR1 SGDLS, CDR2 YYNGEE.

V is TRBV29-1 and J is TRBJ1-1, with TRBD1 matching 7 bases. The CDR3 has 13 residues. CDR1 is SQVTM and CDR2 is ANQGSEA in the germline V gene. Trimming at V came to 6 bases and at J to 4 bases, leaving 8 bases not matched to a gene. For the CDR3, the DNA is TGCAGCGTCGAGGGGGCGCGGGGCACTGAAGCTTTCTTT. This codes for CSVEGARGTEAFF.

The chain recombines TRBV5-4 with TRBJ1-3; D is undetermined. The CDR3 sequence is 14 residues long. Trimming pared 3 bases from V and 5 bases from J, leaving 12 bases between. CDR1 and CDR2 (germline): SGHNT, YYREEE (reference sequence). CDR3 amino acids: CASSSSGGRNTIYF. CDR3 sequence (DNA): TGTGCCAGCAGCTCCTCGGGCGGGCGAAACACCATATATTTT.

The chain is built from TRBV25-1 and TRBJ1-1, with D hard to call. Germline CDR1 MGHDK, CDR2 SYGVNS. The CDR3 length is 15 residues. Trimming removed 6 bases at V and 0 bases at J, with 14 bases between. In nucleotides, the CDR3 is TGTGCCAGCAGGGGGAGCGCACGGGTGAACACTGAAGCTTTCTTT. Its protein is CASRGSARVNTEAFF.

Regarding this clone: An end of the junction does not agree with germline; a read error may underlie this. This CDR3 reads CVSSLPRANSNQPQHF. The CDR3, as DNA: TGTGTCAGCAGTTTACCCAGGGCAAACAGCAATCAGCCCCAGCATTTT. The V and J genes are TRBV28 and TRBJ1-5; a possible D gene is TRBD1 (5 bases). Germline V gene lookup returns CDR1 MDHEN and CDR2 SYDVKM. The CDR3 runs to 16 residues.

This clone appeared a few times. The gene calls are TRBV6-5 and TRBJ1-3; 8 bases align to TRBD1. Trimming took 6 bases from V and 4 from J; bases not matched to a gene: 2. Germline CDR1 reads MNHEY; CDR2 reads SVGAGI. CDR3 size: 13 residues. The DNA for the CDR3 is TGTGCCAGCAGCGGACAGGGAGGAAACACCATATATTTT. It codes for CASSGQGGNTIYF.

J is TRBJ1-1 and V is TRBV5-1; D gene unclear. This CDR3 spans 14 amino acids. Germline CDR1 and CDR2: SGHRS and YFSETQ. The V gene lost 0 bases and the J gene lost 0 bases, with 6 bases spanning the gap. This CDR3 is CASSLGLMNTEAFF. CDR3 DNA: TGCGCCAGCAGCTTGGGACTCATGAACACTGAAGCTTTCTTT.

The chain recombines TRBV7-9 with TRBJ1-2; D might be TRBD1 (5 bases). CDR1 is SEHNR and CDR2 is FQNEAQ in the germline V gene (reference sequence). This CDR3 has 13 residues. The V and J ends lost 3 bases and 5 bases respectively, with 10 bases between them. CDR3 residues: CASSLGRVYGYTF. Written as DNA, the CDR3 is TGTGCCAGCAGCTTGGGCAGGGTATATGGCTACACCTTC.

The chain has TRBV2 and TRBJ1-1; the match to TRBD1 covers 8 bases. V was clipped by 5 bases and J by 5 bases; unmatched bases: 7. Germline-derived CDR1 and CDR2 are SNHLY and FYNNEI. The CDR3 consists of 14 residues. CDR3 in amino acids: CASSLPDRGTEAFF. The CDR3 DNA reads TGTGCCAGCAGTCTACCTGACAGGGGAACTGAAGCTTTCTTT.

The rearrangement links TRBV11-3 to TRBJ2-3, with 8 bases aligning to TRBD2. The CDR3 loop spans 14 amino acids. V trimming: 5 bases; J trimming: 3 bases; junction bases outside the gene matches: 4. The germline CDR1 and CDR2 sequences are SGHNT and YENEEA. The DNA of the CDR3 is TGTGCCAGCAGCGAAGCGGGAGCGACAGATACGCAGTATTTT. Protein product: CASSEAGATDTQYF.

The genes are TRBV27 and TRBJ1-6; perhaps TRBD1 as D (5 bases). Trimming left V 3 bases short and J 10 bases short, with 13 bases between. This CDR3 spans 14 amino acids. The V gene's germline CDR1 is MNHEY and CDR2 SMNVEV (reference sequence). The CDR3 DNA is TGTGCCAGCAGTTTTTCCAGGGTGAGATCACCCCTCCACTTT. Its protein product is CASSFSRVRSPLHF.

This chain links TRBV5-8 with TRBJ2-3; D unclear. The CDR3 runs 14 residues. V lost 6 bases to trimming and J lost 4 bases, with 15 bases between them. CDR1 and CDR2 (germline): SGHTS, YDEGEE. In nucleotides, the CDR3 is TGTGCCAGCACAAACGGCTTTCGGGCAGATACGCAGTATTTT. It codes for CASTNGFRADTQYF.

The chain employs TRBV6-1 and TRBJ1-1; 7 bases line up with TRBD1. The CDR3 is 15 amino acids. Unmatched junction bases numbered 9, after V lost 7 bases and J lost 1 base. The germline gives CDR1 MNHNS, CDR2 SASEGT. DNA for the CDR3: TGTGCCAGCACAAACAGGGGTGGGTCGAACACTGAAGCTTTCTTT. The encoded protein is CASTNRGGSNTEAFF.

This chain links TRBV10-2 with TRBJ1-1; 9 bases align to TRBD1. The CDR3 covers 11 residues. Germline V CDR1 and CDR2: WSHSY, SAAADI. V gave up 5 bases and J gave up 12 bases; unmatched junction bases: 4. CDR3 region: CASSLQGAPFF. DNA of the CDR3: TGCGCCAGCAGTTTACAGGGGGCCCCTTTCTTT.

J is TRBJ1-1 and V is TRBV7-9; 8 bases are shared with TRBD1. The CDR3 has 14 amino acids. V lost 2 bases and J lost 3; bases outside the gene matches: 2. Germline assignment: CDR1 SEHNR and CDR2 FQNEAQ (reference sequence). CDR3 region: CASSLTGGDTEAFF. CDR3 in DNA: TGTGCCAGCAGCTTAACAGGGGGGGACACTGAAGCTTTCTTT.

The gene calls are TRBV23-1 and TRBJ1-1; D possibly corresponds to TRBD1 (5 bases). TRBV23-1 is given ORF status, its function remaining uncertain. The CDR3 loop spans 13 amino acids. V gave up 2 bases and J gave up 6 bases, with 10 bases separating them. CDR3 nucleotides: TGCGCCAGCAGTCAACCCGACAGATCTGAAGCTTTCTTT. Translated, it gives CASSQPDRSEAFF.

The chain carries TRBV15 and TRBJ2-2; 14 bases fit TRBD2. This CDR3 has 16 residues. Unmatched junction bases numbered 6, after V lost 4 bases and J lost 8 bases. The germline V gene has CDR1 LNHNV and CDR2 YYDKDF (reference sequence). The CDR3 region is CATSTQRTSGRGELFF. DNA for the CDR3: TGTGCCACCAGCACACAAAGGACTAGCGGGAGGGGGGAGCTGTTTTTT.

The V gene is TRBV5-1, the J gene TRBJ1-5, with 9 bases lining up with TRBD1. Germline V CDR1 and CDR2: SGHRS, YFSETQ. J gave up 0 bases and V 2 bases, and 6 bases lay outside the gene matches. The CDR3 length is 17 residues. DNA of the CDR3: TGCGCCAGCAGCTTACTGGACAGGGGATATAGCAATCAGCCCCAGCATTTT. Translating it yields CASSLLDRGYSNQPQHF.

There are a few counts of this clone. The chain combines TRBV27 with TRBJ2-3; 11 bases are a match to TRBD2. Germline CDR1 MNHEY, CDR2 SMNVEV (reference sequence). The CDR3 runs 17 residues. V was pared by 1 base and J by 4 bases, with 7 bases of the junction left unmatched. The CDR3, as DNA: TGTGCCAGCAGTTTATTGGGACTAGCGGATGGGCCAGATACGCAGTATTTT. This sequence encodes CASSLLGLADGPDTQYF.

This clone has a single count. The chain has TRBV27 and TRBJ2-1, with D maybe TRBD2 (6 bases). V lost 6 bases and J 6 bases, leaving 18 bases between the germline ends. Germline CDR1 is MNHEY and CDR2 is SMNVEV (reference sequence). This CDR3 is built from 15 residues. The CDR3: CASRHREPPGNEQFF. The CDR3 nucleotides are TGTGCCAGCAGACACCGGGAGCCCCCAGGCAATGAGCAGTTCTTC.

This chain connects TRBV27 to TRBJ2-7; D call uncertain. Germline V gene sequence: CDR1 MNHEY, CDR2 SMNVEV (reference sequence). The CDR3 totals 14 residues. Between the trimmed V and J ends, which lost 0 bases and 3 bases, there was a span of 9 bases. The CDR3 coding sequence is TGTGCCAGCAGTTTATCTCCCCCCTTCTACGAGCAGTACTTC. Translation gives CASSLSPPFYEQYF.

This chain connects TRBV7-9 to TRBJ1-5; 7 nucleotides line up with TRBD1. CDR3 length equals 15 residues. Germline loops: CDR1 SEHNR, CDR2 FQNEAQ (reference sequence). V dropped 0 bases and J dropped 4; count of bases not matched to a gene: 3. The CDR3 region has the DNA TGTGCCAGCAGCTTAGCGACAGGGCCGAATCAGCCCCAGCATTTT. The encoded protein is CASSLATGPNQPQHF.

The chain's CDR3 is CASSWTVDNSPLHF. The CDR3 nucleotides are TGTGCCAGCAGCTGGACAGTTGATAATTCACCCCTCCACTTT. The chain couples TRBV7-2 to TRBJ1-6; possibly TRBD1 for D (6 bases). The germline V gene encodes CDR1 SGHTA and CDR2 FQGNSA. The CDR3 totals 14 residues. V was cut by 4 bases and J by 5 bases, with 9 bases left in between. The whole variable domain, remainder taken from reference TRBV7-2 and TRBJ1-6, is GAGVSQSPSNKVTEKGKDVELRCDPISGHTALYWYRQSLGQGLEFLIYFQGNSAPDKSGLPSDRFSAERTGGSVSTLTIQRTQQEDSAVYLCASSWTVDNSPLHFGNGTRLTVT.

The chain carries TRBV27 and TRBJ2-3; 9 positions match TRBD1. Per germline, CDR1 MNHEY and CDR2 SMNVEV (reference sequence). CDR3 length equals 14 residues. The trim removed 1 base at V and 7 bases at J, leaving 3 bases unmatched. As DNA, the CDR3 is TGTGCCAGCAGTTTATGGGACAGGGCTAATACGCAGTATTTT. Translated, it gives CASSLWDRANTQYF.

Relative to its sample, this clone is medium-sized (0.01 to 0.1%). This rearrangement joins TRBV4-1 to TRBJ1-2; TRBD1 matches 10 bases. The CDR3 totals 16 residues. V lost 4 bases, J lost 3 bases, and 8 bases stayed unmatched. Germline V CDR1 and CDR2: MGHRA, YSYEKL. CDR3 DNA: TGCGCCAGCAGCCCAATCGGACAGGGGGACTACTATGGCTACACCTTC. Its translation is CASSPIGQGDYYGYTF.

The rearrangement links TRBV5-8 to TRBJ2-7; maybe TRBD2 (5 bases). Trimming left V 4 bases short and J 2 bases short, with 10 bases between. The CDR3 has 13 residues. CDR1 and CDR2 from the germline V gene are SGHTS and YDEGEE. In DNA form, the CDR3 reads TGTGCCAGCAGCCCGGCGGAGGCCTACGAGCAGTACTTC. This gives the protein CASSPAEAYEQYF.

This chain uses TRBV29-1 with TRBJ1-2; possible D gene TRBD1, 6 bases. The V and J ends lost 2 bases and 6 bases respectively, with 13 bases between them. The CDR3 length is 13 residues. Per germline, CDR1 SQVTM and CDR2 ANQGSEA. In DNA form, the CDR3 reads TGCAGCGTTGAACATAGGGGGTATCATGGCTACACCTTC. Translating it yields CSVEHRGYHGYTF.

The J gene is TRBJ2-7, the V gene TRBV5-1; 7 positions match TRBD2. Germline V gene lookup returns CDR1 SGHRS and CDR2 YFSETQ. The CDR3 runs 16 residues. V shed 1 base, J shed 0 bases, and the junction held 7 bases outside the gene matches. Here the CDR3 reads CASSLNLAVSSYEQYF. In DNA, the CDR3 is TGCGCCAGCAGCTTGAACCTAGCGGTCAGCTCCTACGAGCAGTACTTC.

The V gene is TRBV6-5, the J gene TRBJ2-5, with a weak D call TRBD1 (6 bases). Germline loops: CDR1 MNHEY, CDR2 SVGAGI. Trimming removed 6 bases at V and 5 bases at J, with 13 bases between. This CDR3 contains 13 residues. CDR3 region: CASRDQGRETQYF. In DNA form, the CDR3 reads TGTGCCAGCAGGGACCAGGGGCGGGAGACCCAGTACTTC.

This sequence joins TRBV19 and TRBJ2-7; 10 positions match TRBD1. Per germline, CDR1 LNHDA and CDR2 SQIVND (reference sequence). V lost 3 bases and J lost 7; bases outside the gene matches: 6. The CDR3 is 14 residues long. CDR3 nucleotide sequence: TGTGCCAGTAGTATCAGGGACAGGGGTGAAGAGCAGTACTTC. Its protein product is CASSIRDRGEEQYF. The full variable domain, with the rest looked up from reference TRBV19 and TRBJ2-7, is DGGITQSPKYLFRKEGQNVTLSCEQNLNHDAMYWYRQDPGQGLRLIYYSQIVNDFQKGDIAEGYSVSREKKESFPLTVTSAQKNPTAFYLCASSIRDRGEEQYFGPGTRLTVT.